The next 17 T cell receptor beta chains were all read from a single sample in a study of radiotherapy plus CTLA-4 blockade in lung cancer. Method: immunoSEQ multiplex PCR; TCRdb's copy keeps in-frame clones and lacks some. In the table there are fewer than 75,000 clones, roughly 84% of which are singletons. Sample: peripheral blood, taken from a patient treated with radiotherapy plus ipilimumab. The receptors originated from a human donor with non-small cell lung cancer that progressed on radiotherapy plus ipilimumab.

This clone was seen just once. The CDR3, as DNA: TGTGCCAGTAGTCTGATCGGGGTTTCTACTGGAAACACCATATATTTT. It translates to CASSLIGVSTGNTIYF. The chain is built from TRBV19 and TRBJ1-3, with D uncertain. There are 16 residues in the CDR3. From germline, CDR1 is LNHDA and CDR2 SQIVND (reference sequence). Between the trimmed V and J ends, which lost 5 bases and 2 bases, there was a span of 16 bases.

This chain links TRBV5-4 with TRBJ2-1, with D perhaps assigned TRBD1 or TRBD2 (5 bases each). Germline V lookup: CDR1 SGHNT, CDR2 YYREEE (reference sequence). Trimming stripped 4 bases from V and 0 bases from J, with 11 bases between. The CDR3 has 15 residues. CDR3 nucleotide sequence: TGTGCCAGCAGCCGGGACGAGAGCTCCTACAATGAGCAGTTCTTC. Translated: CASSRDESSYNEQFF. The full variable domain, its missing parts supplied by reference TRBV5-4 and TRBJ2-1, is ETGVTQSPTHLIKTRGQQVTLRCSSQSGHNTVSWYQQALGQGPQFIFQYYREEENGRGNFPPRFSGLQFPNYSSELNVNALELDDSALYLCASSRDESSYNEQFFGPGTRLTVL.

V is TRBV6-1 and J is TRBJ2-1; D is unclear. CDR1 is MNHNS and CDR2 is SASEGT in the germline V gene. CDR3 length: 14 amino acids. Between the trimmed V and J ends, which lost 7 bases and 2 bases, there was a span of 12 bases. The CDR3 DNA follows: TGTGCCAGCACCTTTCGGGCCCCCTACAATGAGCAGTTCTTC. Its translation is CASTFRAPYNEQFF.

The rearrangement uses TRBV21-1 and TRBJ2-7; TRBD2, the table's D call, lacks a check against the DNA. TRBV21-1 is a pseudogene. The CDR3 loop spans 14 amino acids. CDR3 in amino acids: CASPQGTRINEQYF. The CDR3 region has the DNA TGTGCCAGCCCCCAGGGGACTAGGATCAACGAGCAGTACTTC.

Comments on this clone: Within the sample, other DNA sequences also encode this same CDR3. The chain couples TRBV29-1 to TRBJ2-5; 9 bases align to TRBD1. V dropped 0 bases and J dropped 9; count of bases not matched to a gene: 8. The V gene's germline CDR1 is SQVTM and CDR2 ANQGSEA. The CDR3 covers 14 residues. The CDR3 nucleotides are TGCAGCGTTGAAGATAGACGGGACAGGGCGTCCCAGTACTTC. The encoded protein is CSVEDRRDRASQYF.

CDR3 sequence: CASSRTSGSFGEQYF. The CDR3 region has the DNA TGTGCCAGCAGCCGGACTAGCGGGAGTTTCGGCGAGCAGTACTTC. The chain combines TRBV7-6 with TRBJ2-7; 13 bases align to TRBD2. The length of the CDR3 is 15 residues. Germline CDR1 and CDR2: SGHVS and FNYEAQ. After removal of 5 bases from V and 6 bases from J, the junction contained 7 bases not matched to a gene.

The chain combines TRBV28 with TRBJ1-4; D is perhaps TRBD1 (6 bases). Trimming removed 5 bases at V and 8 bases at J, with 12 bases between. This CDR3 is 13 amino acids long. Germline V gives CDR1 MDHEN, CDR2 SYDVKM. Written as DNA, the CDR3 is TGTGCCAGCAGTCCACAGGGATCCGAAAAACTGTTTTTT. The encoded protein is CASSPQGSEKLFF.

This clone was counted a single time. The chain couples TRBV6-5 to TRBJ1-2; unclear D gene. Between the trimmed V and J ends, which lost 8 bases and 10 bases, there was a span of 17 bases. The CDR3 length is 12 residues. Germline CDR1 MNHEY, CDR2 SVGAGI. The CDR3 sequence is CASGLSGPNYTF. CDR3 DNA sequence: TGTGCCAGCGGCCTTTCCGGGCCCAACTACACCTTC.

As concerns this clone: Different DNA sequences within this sample yield the same CDR3. The chain combines TRBV27 with TRBJ2-1; 9 bases map to TRBD2. Trimming took 5 bases from V and 5 from J; bases not matched to a gene: 10. Germline V gene data show CDR1 as MNHEY and CDR2 as SMNVEV (reference sequence). The CDR3 has 16 amino acids. Here the CDR3 DNA reads TGTGCCAGCAGTAGCCTTGGACTAGCGCTAGACAATGAGCAGTTCTTC. Residues: CASSSLGLALDNEQFF.

The gene calls are TRBV18 and TRBJ2-1, with TRBD2 matching 9 bases. The CDR3 has 17 amino acids. Trimming removed 2 bases from V and 5 bases from J; junction bases left unmatched: 10. Germline V lookup: CDR1 KGHSH, CDR2 LQKENI. The CDR3 loop is CASSPEIGIAGDNEQFF. DNA of the CDR3: TGTGCCAGCTCACCAGAGATTGGGATAGCGGGAGACAATGAGCAGTTCTTC. Variable domain in full (rest from reference TRBV18 and TRBJ2-1): NAGVMQNPRHLVRRRGQEARLRCSPMKGHSHVYWYRQLPEEGLKFMVYLQKENIIDESGMPKERFSAEFPKEGPSILRIQQVVRGDSAAYFCASSPEIGIAGDNEQFFGPGTRLTVL.

This chain links TRBV18 with TRBJ2-1; 8 bases map to TRBD1. This CDR3 has 14 amino acids. From germline, CDR1 is KGHSH and CDR2 LQKENI. V was clipped by 3 bases and J by 8 bases; unmatched bases: 6. The CDR3 DNA follows: TGTGCCAGCTCACCCGACAGGGGTCGCGATGAGCAGTTCTTC. This translates into CASSPDRGRDEQFF.

The chain is built from TRBV5-4 and TRBJ1-1, with D possibly being TRBD1 (6 bases). The CDR3 runs to 15 residues. The V end was cut by 4 bases, the J end by 3 bases, with 16 bases between. The germline CDR1 and CDR2 sequences are SGHNT and YYREEE (reference sequence). The CDR3 protein is CASSQITSGDTEAFF. CDR3 DNA: TGTGCCAGCAGCCAGATAACTTCAGGGGACACTGAAGCTTTCTTT.

The gene calls are TRBV9 and TRBJ1-5; the D is unclear. V lost 0 bases, J lost 4 bases, and 5 bases lay in between. In germline, CDR1 is SGDLS, CDR2 YYNGEE. This CDR3 contains 13 residues. CDR3 nucleotide sequence: TGTGCCAGCAGCGTAGACGGAAATCAGCCCCAGCATTTT. Translation gives CASSVDGNQPQHF.

The rearrangement joins TRBV19 to TRBJ2-5; possibly TRBD2 for D (5 bases). The V gene's germline CDR1 is LNHDA and CDR2 SQIVND (reference sequence). V lost 6 bases and J lost 5, with 13 bases in between. This CDR3 region has 13 residues. The CDR3 here is CASSTTSRETQYF. CDR3 nucleotide sequence: TGTGCCAGTAGCACCACTAGTAGGGAGACCCAGTACTTC.

The V call is TRBV4-1, the J call TRBJ1-5; D remains unclear. This CDR3 spans 15 amino acids. Looked up from germline, CDR1 is MGHRA and CDR2 is YSYEKL. V dropped 0 bases and J dropped 3 bases, with 9 bases sitting between them. The CDR3: CASSQERDFNQPQHF. The CDR3 region has the DNA TGCGCCAGCAGCCAAGAACGGGATTTCAATCAGCCCCAGCATTTT.

A note on this clone: The sample has other DNA sequences that encode this CDR3 too. The chain employs TRBV28 and TRBJ2-3; D call uncertain. This CDR3 comprises 15 residues. Germline-derived CDR1 and CDR2 are MDHEN and SYDVKM. V was trimmed by 5 bases and J by 3 bases, leaving 15 bases between them. The CDR3: CASSAPWRSTDTQYF. The CDR3 DNA reads as TGTGCCAGCAGTGCCCCCTGGCGGAGTACAGATACGCAGTATTTT.

This chain joins TRBV6-6 and TRBJ1-1, with D uncertain. The germline V and J ends were trimmed by 0 bases and 5 bases, with 7 bases remaining between them. Germline V gives CDR1 MNHNY, CDR2 SVGAGI (reference sequence). The CDR3 length is 13 residues. The CDR3 coding sequence is TGTGCCAGCAGTTACTCGTGGGGAACTGAAGCTTTCTTT. Translation: CASSYSWGTEAFF.